One and the same sample provided the 17 T cell receptor beta chains below, sequenced in a study of technical replicates of blood from a few donors. Clones were sequenced by immunoSEQ multiplex PCR, and TCRdb holds only the in-frame ones, with some missing. This table has about 75,000 clones, roughly nine tenths appearing once. Specimen: T cells isolated from PBMCs. The receptors come from a human donor in good health. Some clones in this sample may be carry-over from other donors' samples.

The chain recombines TRBV19 with TRBJ1-1; D perhaps matches TRBD1 (6 bases). This CDR3 has 12 amino acids. The V gene's germline CDR1 is LNHDA and CDR2 SQIVND (reference sequence). The V gene lost 9 bases and the J gene lost 0 bases, with 8 bases spanning the gap. The CDR3 region is CASGQMNTEAFF. CDR3 sequence (DNA): TGTGCCAGCGGACAGATGAACACTGAAGCTTTCTTT.

The rearrangement joins TRBV9 to TRBJ1-4; possibly TRBD1 for D (5 bases). The germline V and J ends were trimmed by 7 bases and 8 bases, with 15 bases remaining between them. The CDR3 runs to 13 residues. CDR1 SGDLS and CDR2 YYNGEE come from the germline V gene. CDR3 DNA sequence: TGTGCCAGCGCCACAGGAGGGCAGGAAAAACTGTTTTTT. Translated: CASATGGQEKLFF.

The CDR3 DNA is TGTGCCAGCAGCCAAAACAGGGGGAGCGGCTACACCTTC. This codes for CASSQNRGSGYTF. The V and J genes are TRBV14 and TRBJ1-2; 8 bases match TRBD1. Germline-derived CDR1 and CDR2 are SGHDN and FVKESK. With V trimmed by 2 bases and J by 8 bases, 4 bases remained unmatched. This CDR3 is 13 amino acids long.

This chain connects TRBV7-3 to TRBJ2-5, with 7 bases identical to TRBD1. Trimming at V came to 4 bases and at J to 5 bases, leaving 4 bases not matched to a gene. Looked up from germline, CDR1 is SGHTA and CDR2 is FQGTGA. The CDR3 runs to 13 residues. The chain's CDR3 is CASSSGQWETQYF. The CDR3 coding sequence is TGTGCCAGCAGCTCGGGACAGTGGGAGACCCAGTACTTC.

The chain links TRBV18 to TRBJ1-3; D unclear. Trimming left V 2 bases short and J 6 bases short, with 14 bases between. CDR1 KGHSH and CDR2 LQKENI come from the germline V gene. The CDR3 consists of 15 residues. Here the CDR3 reads CASSPGGPSVNTIYF. CDR3 sequence (DNA): TGTGCCAGCTCACCAGGAGGACCATCGGTAAACACCATATATTTT.

The V and J genes are TRBV2 and TRBJ1-5; weak D call: TRBD1 (6 bases). The CDR3 loop spans 14 amino acids. Germline values: CDR1 SNHLY, CDR2 FYNNEI. The V end lost 9 bases, the J end lost 8 bases, and 20 bases lay between the germline ends. The CDR3 protein is CASLREGVGKPQHF. CDR3 DNA: TGTGCCAGTTTAAGGGAGGGGGTGGGAAAGCCCCAGCATTTT.

The chain carries TRBV19 and TRBJ1-5; D unresolved. V lost 1 base and J 0 bases, leaving 19 bases between the germline ends. Germline loops: CDR1 LNHDA, CDR2 SQIVND (reference sequence). The CDR3 is 19 residues long. As DNA, the CDR3 is TGTGCCAGTAGTATAGGAAGAGTGCGGGGATCTTATAGCAATCAGCCCCAGCATTTT. This sequence encodes CASSIGRVRGSYSNQPQHF.

The V gene is TRBV14, the J gene TRBJ2-7, with 9 bases that match TRBD2. The trim removed 1 base at V and 4 bases at J, leaving 11 bases unmatched. CDR3 size: 17 residues. CDR1 is SGHDN, CDR2 FVKESK, per germline. CDR3 bases: TGTGCCAGCAGCCAAGCGAGGCGGCTAGCGGGACATTACGAGCAGTACTTC. It codes for CASSQARRLAGHYEQYF.

A note on this clone: This sample also contains other DNA sequences that code for the same CDR3. The chain joins TRBV30 to TRBJ1-5; no clear D gene. The CDR3 contains 13 residues. Trimming cost V 0 bases and J 4 bases, with 7 bases left between them. CDR1 is GTSNPN and CDR2 is SVGIG in the germline V gene (reference sequence). The CDR3 here is CAWSVRGNQPQHF. DNA of the CDR3: TGTGCCTGGAGTGTAAGAGGGAATCAGCCCCAGCATTTT.

The chain couples TRBV7-2 to TRBJ2-2, with D perhaps matching TRBD2 (5 bases). This CDR3 contains 14 residues. The germline CDR1 and CDR2 sequences are SGHTA and FQGNSA. The germline V and J ends were trimmed by 2 bases and 6 bases, with 10 bases remaining between them. The CDR3 nucleotides are TGTGCCAGCAGCTTACTCGGGGTCTCCGGGGAGCTGTTTTTT. The encoded protein is CASSLLGVSGELFF.

This sequence joins TRBV7-9 and TRBJ2-5, with 8 positions matching TRBD2. This CDR3 has 15 amino acids. The germline CDR1 and CDR2 sequences are SEHNR and FQNEAQ (reference sequence). J was trimmed by 4 bases and V by 7 bases; bases with no gene match: 11. The CDR3 is CASTRRFGGAETQYF. CDR3 nucleotides: TGTGCCAGCACTCGACGTTTCGGGGGGGCAGAGACCCAGTACTTC.

The genes are TRBV11-3 and TRBJ2-5, with D possibly matching TRBD1 (6 bases). The CDR3 is 15 amino acids. V lost 1 base, J lost 2 bases, and 11 bases lay in between. Germline V lookup: CDR1 SGHNT, CDR2 YENEEA. For the CDR3, the DNA is TGTGCCAGCAGCTTAGGACAGGTGGGGCAAGAGACCCAGTACTTC. This gives the protein CASSLGQVGQETQYF.

The V and J genes are TRBV9 and TRBJ2-1; tentatively, D is TRBD1 (5 bases). V lost 3 bases, J lost 5 bases, and 12 bases lay in between. The CDR3 length is 14 residues. The germline CDR1 and CDR2 sequences are SGDLS and YYNGEE. The DNA for the CDR3 is TGTGCCAGCAGCGCCTCTGACAGTAACAATGAGCAGTTCTTC. As protein: CASSASDSNNEQFF.

The gene calls are TRBV11-2 and TRBJ2-1; TRBD2 matches 7 bases. The CDR3 covers 19 residues. The V gene end was trimmed by 3 bases and the J gene end by 8 bases; junction bases not matched to a gene: 22. CDR1 is SGHAT and CDR2 is FQNNGV in the germline V gene. The CDR3: CASSFRDGNRRLAADEQFF. The CDR3 coding sequence is TGTGCCAGCAGCTTCCGTGATGGTAACCGACGACTAGCAGCAGATGAGCAGTTCTTC.

The chain couples TRBV25-1 to TRBJ2-1, with D unclear. Trimming took 3 bases from V and 8 from J, leaving 5 bases between them. Germline CDR1 MGHDK, CDR2 SYGVNS. The CDR3 is made up of 11 amino acids. CDR3 region: CASSEGYEQFF. The CDR3 region has the DNA TGTGCCAGCAGTGAGGGCTATGAGCAGTTCTTC.

This sequence joins TRBV7-6 and TRBJ2-7; no clear D gene. The ends were cut back, 1 base at V and 4 bases at J, with 11 bases in the middle. Germline values: CDR1 SGHVS, CDR2 FNYEAQ. The CDR3 has 14 residues. The CDR3 reads CASSLGSGLYEQYF. In DNA form, the CDR3 reads TGTGCCAGCAGCTTAGGGTCAGGATTATACGAGCAGTACTTC.

The V call is TRBV29-1, the J call TRBJ1-2; 11 bases align to TRBD1. CDR3 length equals 13 residues. With 8 bases clipped from V and 2 bases from J, the junction kept 4 bases outside the gene matches. Per the germline V gene, CDR1 is SQVTM and CDR2 is ANQGSEA. The CDR3 DNA sequence: TGCAGCTCCAGGGACAGGGGGAACTATGGCTACACCTTC. It encodes CSSRDRGNYGYTF. Supplemented by reference TRBV29-1 and TRBJ1-2, the full variable domain reads SAVISQKPSRDICQRGTSLTIQCQVDSQVTMMFWYRQQPGQSLTLIATANQGSEATYESGFVIDKFPISRPNLTFSTLTVSNMSPEDSSIYLCSSRDRGNYGYTFGSGTRLTVV.